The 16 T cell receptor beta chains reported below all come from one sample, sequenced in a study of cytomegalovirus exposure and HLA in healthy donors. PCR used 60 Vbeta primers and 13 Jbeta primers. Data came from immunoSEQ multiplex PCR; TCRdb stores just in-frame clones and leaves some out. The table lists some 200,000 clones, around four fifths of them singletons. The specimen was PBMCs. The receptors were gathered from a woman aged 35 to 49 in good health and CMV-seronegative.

CDR3 nucleotides: TGTGCCAGCTCGCTAACCAGCCAACCGACAGGGCTTAATGAAAAACTGTTTTTT. This sequence encodes CASSLTSQPTGLNEKLFF. The J gene is TRBJ1-4, the V gene TRBV18; 7 nucleotides match TRBD1. The CDR3 has 18 residues. Germline CDR1 and CDR2: KGHSH and LQKENI. The trim removed 6 bases at V and 4 bases at J, leaving 17 bases unmatched.

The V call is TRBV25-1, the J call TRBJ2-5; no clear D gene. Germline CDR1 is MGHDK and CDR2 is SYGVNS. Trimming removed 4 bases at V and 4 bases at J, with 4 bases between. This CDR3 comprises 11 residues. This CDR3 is CASSVLETQYF. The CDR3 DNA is TGTGCCAGCAGTGTACTAGAGACCCAGTACTTC.

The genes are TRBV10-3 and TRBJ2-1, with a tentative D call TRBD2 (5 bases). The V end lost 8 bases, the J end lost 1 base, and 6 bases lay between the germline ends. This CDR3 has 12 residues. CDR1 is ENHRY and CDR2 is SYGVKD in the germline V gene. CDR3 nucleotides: TGTGCCATCGGGGAGTCCTACAATGAGCAGTTCTTC. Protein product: CAIGESYNEQFF.

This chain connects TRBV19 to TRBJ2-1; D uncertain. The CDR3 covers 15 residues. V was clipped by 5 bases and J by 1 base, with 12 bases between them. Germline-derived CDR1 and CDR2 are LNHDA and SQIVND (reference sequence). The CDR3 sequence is CASSSPVRSYNEQFF. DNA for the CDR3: TGTGCCAGTAGTTCCCCGGTCCGTTCCTACAATGAGCAGTTCTTC. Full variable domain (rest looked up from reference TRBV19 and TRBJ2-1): DGGITQSPKYLFRKEGQNVTLSCEQNLNHDAMYWYRQDPGQGLRLIYYSQIVNDFQKGDIAEGYSVSREKKESFPLTVTSAQKNPTAFYLCASSSPVRSYNEQFFGPGTRLTVL.

The CDR3 sequence is CASSEQPWGQGNYGYTF. The CDR3 nucleotides are TGTGCCAGCAGTGAACAACCTTGGGGACAGGGGAACTATGGCTACACCTTC. The chain uses TRBV6-1 and TRBJ1-2; 10 bases map to TRBD1. Trimming at V came to 2 bases and at J to 2 bases, leaving 8 bases not matched to a gene. Per the germline V gene, CDR1 is MNHNS and CDR2 is SASEGT. The CDR3 length is 17 residues.

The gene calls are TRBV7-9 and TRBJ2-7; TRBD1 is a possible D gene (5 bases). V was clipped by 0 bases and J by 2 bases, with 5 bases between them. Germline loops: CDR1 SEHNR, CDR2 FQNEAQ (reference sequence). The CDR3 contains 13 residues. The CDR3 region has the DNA TGTGCCAGCAGCTTAGCGACAGCCTACGAGCAGTACTTC. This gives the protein CASSLATAYEQYF.

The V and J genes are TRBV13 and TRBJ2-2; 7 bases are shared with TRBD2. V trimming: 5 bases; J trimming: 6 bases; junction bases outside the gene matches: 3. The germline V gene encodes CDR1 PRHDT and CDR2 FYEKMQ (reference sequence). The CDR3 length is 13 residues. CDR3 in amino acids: CASSPRGAGELFF. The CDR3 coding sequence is TGTGCCAGCAGCCCCCGGGGGGCCGGGGAGCTGTTTTTT.

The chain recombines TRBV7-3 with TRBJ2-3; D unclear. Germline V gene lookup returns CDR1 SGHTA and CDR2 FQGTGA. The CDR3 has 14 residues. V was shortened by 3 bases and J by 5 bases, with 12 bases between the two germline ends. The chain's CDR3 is CASSLASSGDTQYF. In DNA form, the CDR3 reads TGTGCCAGCAGCTTGGCCTCCTCAGGAGATACGCAGTATTTT.

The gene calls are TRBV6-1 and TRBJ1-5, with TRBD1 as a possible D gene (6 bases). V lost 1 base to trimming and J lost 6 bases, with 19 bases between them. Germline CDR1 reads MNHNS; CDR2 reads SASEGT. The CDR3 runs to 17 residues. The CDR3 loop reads CASSEVPTGSISQPQHF. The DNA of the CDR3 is TGTGCCAGCAGTGAAGTACCCACAGGGTCCATAAGTCAGCCCCAGCATTTT.

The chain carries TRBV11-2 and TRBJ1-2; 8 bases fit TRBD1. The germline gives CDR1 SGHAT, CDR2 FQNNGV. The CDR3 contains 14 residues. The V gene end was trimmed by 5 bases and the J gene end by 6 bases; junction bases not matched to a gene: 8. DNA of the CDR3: TGTGCCAGCAGCGCGGACGCAGGGGGCGATGGCTACACCTTC. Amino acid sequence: CASSADAGGDGYTF.

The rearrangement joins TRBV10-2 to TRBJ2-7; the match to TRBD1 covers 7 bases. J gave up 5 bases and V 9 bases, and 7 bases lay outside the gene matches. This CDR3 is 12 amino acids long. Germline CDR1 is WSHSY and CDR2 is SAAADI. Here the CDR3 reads CASSDRADEQYF. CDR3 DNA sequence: TGCGCCAGTAGCGACAGGGCCGACGAGCAGTACTTC.

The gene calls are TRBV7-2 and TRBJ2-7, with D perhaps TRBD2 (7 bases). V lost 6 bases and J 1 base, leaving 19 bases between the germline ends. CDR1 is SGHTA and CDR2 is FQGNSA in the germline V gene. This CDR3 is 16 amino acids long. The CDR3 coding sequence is TGTGCCAGCAGTAGAGGGGGGGGTATTCTATCCTACGAGCAGTACTTC. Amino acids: CASSRGGGILSYEQYF.

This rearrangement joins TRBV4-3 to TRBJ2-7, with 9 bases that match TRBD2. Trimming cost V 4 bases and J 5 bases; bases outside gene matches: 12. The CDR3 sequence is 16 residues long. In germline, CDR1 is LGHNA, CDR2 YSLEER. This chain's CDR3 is CASSRDTAGGWDEQYF. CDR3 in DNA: TGCGCCAGCAGCCGGGACACAGCGGGGGGCTGGGACGAGCAGTACTTC.

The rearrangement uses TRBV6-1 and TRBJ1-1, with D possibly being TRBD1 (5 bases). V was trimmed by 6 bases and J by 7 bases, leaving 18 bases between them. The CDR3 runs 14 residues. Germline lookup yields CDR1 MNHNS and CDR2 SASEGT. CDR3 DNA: TGTGCCAGCAGGGGGGAACCGGGACTGTTTGAAGCTTTCTTT. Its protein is CASRGEPGLFEAFF.

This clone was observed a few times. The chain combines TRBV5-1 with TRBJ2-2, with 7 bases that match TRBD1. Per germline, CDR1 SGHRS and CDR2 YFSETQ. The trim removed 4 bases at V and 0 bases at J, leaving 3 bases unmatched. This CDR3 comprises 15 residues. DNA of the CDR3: TGCGCCAGCAGCGCCGACAGGGCGAACACCGGGGAGCTGTTTTTT. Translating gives CASSADRANTGELFF.

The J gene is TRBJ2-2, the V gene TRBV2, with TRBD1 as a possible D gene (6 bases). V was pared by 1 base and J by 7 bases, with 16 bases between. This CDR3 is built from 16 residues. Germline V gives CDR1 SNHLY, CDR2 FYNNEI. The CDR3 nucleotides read TGTGCCAGCAGTGAAGATGAGGGGGTCTGGGGCGGGGAGCTGTTTTTT. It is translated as CASSEDEGVWGGELFF. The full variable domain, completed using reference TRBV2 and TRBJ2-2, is EPEVTQTPSHQVTQMGQEVILRCVPISNHLYFYWYRQILGQKVEFLVSFYNNEISEKSEIFDDQFSVERPDGSNFTLKIRSTKLEDSAMYFCASSEDEGVWGGELFFGEGSRLTVL.